This T cell receptor beta chain is drawn from a study of control samples from healthy donors and cancer patients (dated by TCRdb to 2018 to 2020). The CDR3 goes from the cysteine to the phenylalanine over 13 residues. This entry keeps only the CDR3 DNA: 39 bases, framed from base 1. V loses 0 bases, J loses 9 bases, and the germline ends lie 6 bases apart. The CDR1 and CDR2 encoded by the germline V gene are SGHDN and FVKESK. Library preparation used the immunoSEQ multiplex PCR assay. In TCRdb, the immuneACCESS table is reduced to in-frame sequences with V and J assigned. These tables do not hold every clone; where another copy was compared, an unresolved V gene accounts for under half, and the others remain unexplained. The sample includes about 84,000 clones, with around 91% observed a single time. Around 17% of the sample is taken by the ten largest. This clone is characterized as medium-sized (0.01 to 0.1%). Its binding antigen is unknown. There are no base qualities to consult, and no much larger clone falls within one base.

The rearrangement joined TRBV14 to TRBJ1-6; a confident D gene designation cannot be given. The sequenced material came from blood. The source is a man in his fifties in good health. CDR3 protein: CASSQDMGSPLHF. Here is the DNA: TGTGCCAGCAGCCAAGATATGGGTTCACCCCTCCACTTT.